This TCR beta chain was recovered during a study of shared clonotypes between healthy human individuals. The V and J ends lost 8 bases and 3 bases respectively, with 10 bases between them. The CDR3 is 13 amino acids. Germline V gene sequence: CDR1 SGHTA, CDR2 FQGNSA. Genomic DNA per cell subset filled all wells of several immunoSEQ plates. Using immunoSEQ multiplex PCR, the repertoire was profiled, and TCRdb retains in-frame clones only, with some absent. The sample has approximately 980,000 clones; more than 75% are singletons. The chain carries TRBV7-2 and TRBJ2-2; D perhaps matches TRBD2 (6 bases). The source is a man aged 18 to 35 in good health. The specimen was memory CD4+ T cells sorted from blood. As for subset: CD45RA-negative fraction. CDR3 protein: CASGLAYTGELFF. The DNA for the CDR3 is TGTGCCAGCGGCCTAGCGTACACCGGGGAGCTGTTTTTT.